This TCR beta chain is from a study of blood T cell repertoires in COVID-19 (dated by TCRdb to the early 2020s). For context, the study as a whole: The collaborator samples originated in the United States, Italy and Spain and spanned the acute and convalescent phases of COVID-19. The prospective study material was composed of cDNA or gDNA derived from T cells, B-cell-depleted T cells, or PBMCs. Nearly every sample came with metadata listing a de-identified subject ID, COVID-19 status, age in years and sex. Samples were obtained from the ongoing ImmuneRACE study (first 160 participants) and from some 1,300 subjects provided by 6 global collaborators. Where HLA class I and class II types were available, the types were taken from metadata supplied by the sample provider, not from assay-based typing. Subjects who had been exposed to COVID-19, were actively infected with it, or had recovered from it provided the deeply sampled blood TCRbeta repertoires that made up the dataset. A freely available public database, intended as a resource for researchers studying the immune response to SARS-CoV-2, is where the repertoires were released. Overall results and qualifications from the work: Clinical and demographic metadata were provided uncurated, with the amount varying by source and participant.

Another Seattle source contributed samples from volunteer blood donors who had recovered from COVID-19. Collaborating institutions collected whole blood in K2EDTA tubes following their own protocols. For TCRbeta analysis, collaborators shipped samples as frozen whole blood, isolated PBMCs, or DNA extracted from either of those sample types. From its cysteine to its phenylalanine, the CDR3 spans 15 amino acids. CDR3 DNA is the only sequence kept; it has 45 bases, read in frame from the first base. Here V drops 3 bases and J drops 2 bases, and the junction holds 4 bases not matched to any gene. Looking up the germline V gene yields CDR1 SGHTS and CDR2 YDEGEE. TCRbeta CDR3 regions were amplified from genomic DNA using the immunoSEQ Assay, a bias-controlled multiplex PCR. As for the original processing: Nucleated cell counts per sample were estimated from amplification of reference gene primers within the assay. To quantify the absolute abundance of each unique TCRbeta CDR3 rearrangement, sequence reads were collapsed and filtered. Productive Simpson clonality was computed per sample as the square root of Simpson's diversity index over productive rearrangements. The table comes from immuneACCESS by way of TCRdb, which keeps in-frame sequences with V and J called. Part of the clones is missing from these tables; in studies checked, under half for an unresolved V gene and the rest for unknown reasons. V, J and clone size derive from that table, while D and trimming were established from the DNA sequence. Across this sample there are just over 250,000 clones, with around nine tenths seen only once. Over 7.5% of the sample is taken by the ten largest.

Notes on this clone: What this receptor recognizes is not known. Per-nucleotide qualities are absent, and no much larger clonotype sits a single base away.

The V and J genes are TRBV5-8 and TRBJ1-4; 7 bases in between match TRBD1. The source is a man aged 35 to 55 who had recovered from COVID-19. The sample consisted of peripheral blood. The sequence in DNA is TGTGCCAGCAGCTGGAACAGGGGTACTAATGAAAAACTGTTTTTT. This gives the protein CASSWNRGTNEKLFF.